Listed below are T cell receptor beta chains from one sample, sequenced in a study of blood T cell repertoires in COVID-19. Generated by immunoSEQ multiplex PCR, the TCRdb table keeps only in-frame clones and is missing some. The sample comprises approximately 280,000 clones, approximately 84% of which are singletons, and roughly 1.5% rests with the top ten. The specimen was peripheral blood. The source of these receptors is a human donor with COVID-19, enrolled during active disease. The donor label of this sample is uncertain. CDR3s include the opening cysteine and the closing phenylalanine or tryptophan. A D gene is named only where the DNA matches it firmly. The size field is filled for only some rows; it gives once, few, many or a size class.

V,size,D,CDR3
TRBV6-5,once,NA,CATFRGGGRNTEAFF
TRBV6-2/TRBV6-3,NA,NA,CASSGRGGDSNQPQHF
TRBV7-2,once,NA,CASSGAPSMNTEAFF
TRBV5-1,NA,NA,CASSSSDTLNTEAFF
TRBV7-9,NA,NA,CASSLPPRLAKNIQYF
TRBV29-1,NA,NA,CSVGRDTAGNTIYF
TRBV2,NA,NA,CASSDKGHRGPFGNTIYF
TRBV4-2,NA,TRBD2,CASSPSLAGEPTDTQYF
TRBV6-5,NA,TRBD1,CASSSTGGVGEKLFF
TRBV28,NA,NA,CASSLGGGGANVLTF
TRBV6-5,NA,NA,CASTYLRNTEAFF
TRBV2,NA,TRBD1,CASSEGQGAREQYF
TRBV4-1,NA,TRBD2,CASSPLLTGGLNEQFF
TRBV4-3,NA,TRBD2,CASSQALGLAELTDTQYF
TRBV24-1,NA,TRBD1,CATSDPRQGGGEQYF
TRBV18,once,TRBD1,CASSPRGQPYEQYF
TRBV28,NA,NA,CASSLQSNQPQHF
TRBV3-1/TRBV3-2,NA,NA,CASSAGQHTEAFF
TRBV4-2,NA,TRBD2,CASSQLGGGGYNEQFF
TRBV9,NA,NA,CASSVLASGSSYEQYF
TRBV5-6,few,NA,CASSFPGVGGNTIYF
TRBV28,NA,NA,CASRPREQYF
TRBV30,NA,TRBD1,CAWSSTGGWTEAFF
TRBV4-1,NA,NA,CASSQDTGETEAFF
TRBV1,NA,NA,CTSSQDHRCTVIPGTEAFF
TRBV27,NA,NA,CASSSLGSGENQPQHF
TRBV28,NA,NA,CASSRHENTGELFF
TRBV30,NA,TRBD2,CAWSVQLAGSYEQYF
TRBV25-1,NA,TRBD1,CASSDPSRGRGYGYTF
TRBV11-3,once,TRBD2,CASSLVGTSDYNEQFF
TRBV12-5,NA,NA,CASGLSSNEKLFF
TRBV19,NA,TRBD2,CASGLAVETQYF
TRBV27,NA,NA,CASSFGGTGQPQHF
TRBV7-7,NA,NA,CASSLGTFSTDTQYF
TRBV5-4,NA,NA,CASSLGPGYETQYF
TRBV19,NA,NA,CASSMGGSGETQYF
TRBV28,NA,NA,CASSPTGKHTEAFF
TRBV15,NA,NA,CATSRSLQANQPQHF
TRBV5-1,NA,TRBD1,CASTLRDRGSYEQYF
TRBV27,NA,NA,CASSLGGGVTGELFF
TRBV25-1,NA,NA,CASSGTGGREAFF
TRBV6-2/TRBV6-3,NA,NA,CASSYGAGNTEAFF
TRBV9,NA,TRBD1,CASRDPRGQVYTF
TRBV7-6,NA,NA,CASSPLRTELSNQPQHF
TRBV6-4,NA,TRBD2,CASSEAGASYNEQFF
TRBV3-1/TRBV3-2,NA,TRBD1,CASSPTGAGELFF
TRBV24-1,NA,NA,CATSGAGTNEKLFF
TRBV7-3,once,TRBD2,CASSPAGERADTQYF
TRBV19,NA,TRBD1,CASSIIQGADQPQHF